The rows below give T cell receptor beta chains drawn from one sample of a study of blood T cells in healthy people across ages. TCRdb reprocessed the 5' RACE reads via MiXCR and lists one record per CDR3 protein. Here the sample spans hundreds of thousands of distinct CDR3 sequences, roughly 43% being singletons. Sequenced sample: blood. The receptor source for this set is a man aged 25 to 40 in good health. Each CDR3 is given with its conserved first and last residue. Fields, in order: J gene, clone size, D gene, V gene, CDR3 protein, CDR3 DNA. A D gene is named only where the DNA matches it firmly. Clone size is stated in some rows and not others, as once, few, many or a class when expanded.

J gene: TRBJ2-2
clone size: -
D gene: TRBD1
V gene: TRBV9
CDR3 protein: CASSPPGTDNTGELFF
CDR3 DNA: TGTGCCAGCAGTCCCCCCGGGACAGACAACACCGGGGAGCTGTTTTTT

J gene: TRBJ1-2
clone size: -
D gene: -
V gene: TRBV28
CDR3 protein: CASSSSDGYTF
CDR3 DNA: TGTGCCAGCAGTTCCTCGGATGGCTACACCTTC

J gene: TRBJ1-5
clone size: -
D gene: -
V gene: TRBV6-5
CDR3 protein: CASSVQGGQPQHF
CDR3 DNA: TGTGCCAGCAGTGTACAGGGAGGACAGCCCCAGCATTTT

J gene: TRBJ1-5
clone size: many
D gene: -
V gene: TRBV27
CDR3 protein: CASSFPNQPQHF
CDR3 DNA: TGTGCCAGCAGTTTTCCCAATCAGCCCCAGCATTTT

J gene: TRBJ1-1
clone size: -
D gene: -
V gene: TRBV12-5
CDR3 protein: CASGLGQVTEAFF
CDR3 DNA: TGTGCTAGTGGTTTGGGACAGGTCACTGAAGCTTTCTTT

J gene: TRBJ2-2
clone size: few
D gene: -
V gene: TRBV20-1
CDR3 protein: CSASGFWGAVNTGELFF
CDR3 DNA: TGCAGTGCTAGCGGTTTCTGGGGGGCTGTTAACACCGGGGAGCTGTTTTTT

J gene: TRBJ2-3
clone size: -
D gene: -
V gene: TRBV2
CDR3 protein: CASLRDTPDTQYF
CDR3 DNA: TGTGCCAGCTTACGGGACACCCCAGATACGCAGTATTTT

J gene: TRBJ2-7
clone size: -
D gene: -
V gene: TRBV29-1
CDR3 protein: CSANSGEGYEQYF
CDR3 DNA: TGCAGCGCTAACAGTGGGGAAGGGTACGAGCAGTACTTC

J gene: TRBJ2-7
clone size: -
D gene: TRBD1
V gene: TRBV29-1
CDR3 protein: CSAEGQASYEQYF
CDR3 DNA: TGCAGCGCCGAGGGACAGGCGTCCTACGAGCAGTACTTC

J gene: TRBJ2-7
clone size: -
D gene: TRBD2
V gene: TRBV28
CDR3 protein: CASSSVSGGSYEQYF
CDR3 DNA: TGTGCCAGCAGTTCCGTCTCGGGGGGGAGCTACGAGCAGTACTTC

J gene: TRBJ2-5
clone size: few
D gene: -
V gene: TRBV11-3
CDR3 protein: CASSLSVGVHETQYF
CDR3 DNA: TGTGCCAGCAGCTTATCAGTTGGGGTGCACGAGACCCAGTACTTC

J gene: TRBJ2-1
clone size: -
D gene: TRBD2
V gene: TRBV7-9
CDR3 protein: CASSTLSGGPSDEQFF
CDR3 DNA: TGTGCCAGCAGCACCCTTAGCGGGGGGCCCAGCGATGAGCAGTTCTTC

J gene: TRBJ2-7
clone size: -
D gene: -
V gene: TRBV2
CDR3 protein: CASSENEGSSYEQYF
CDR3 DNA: TGTGCCAGCAGTGAAAATGAGGGAAGCTCCTACGAGCAGTACTTC

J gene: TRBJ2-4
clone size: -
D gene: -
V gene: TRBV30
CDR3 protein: CAWSSRGQGDIQYF
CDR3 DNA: TGTGCCTGGAGTTCGCGAGGACAAGGGGACATTCAGTACTTC

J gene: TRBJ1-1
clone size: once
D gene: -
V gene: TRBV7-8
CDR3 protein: CASSPLGATLNTEAFF
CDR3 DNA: TGTGCCAGCAGCCCCCTCGGGGCAACCCTGAACACTGAAGCTTTCTTT

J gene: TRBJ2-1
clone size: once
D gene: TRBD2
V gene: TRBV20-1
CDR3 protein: CSAQNRAGVVGEQFF
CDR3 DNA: TGCAGTGCCCAGAACAGAGCGGGGGTGGTAGGTGAGCAGTTCTTC

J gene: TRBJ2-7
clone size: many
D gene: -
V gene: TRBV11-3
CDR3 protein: CASSVGPAEQYF
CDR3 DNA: TGTGCCAGCAGCGTCGGGCCAGCCGAGCAGTACTTC

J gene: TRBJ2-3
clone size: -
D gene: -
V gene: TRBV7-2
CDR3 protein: CASSLGNGRSTDTQYF
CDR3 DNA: TGTGCCAGCAGCTTAGGTAACGGCAGGTCAACAGATACGCAGTATTTT

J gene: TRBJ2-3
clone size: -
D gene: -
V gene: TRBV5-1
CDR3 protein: CASSTTPDADTQYF
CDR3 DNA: TGCGCCAGCAGCACAACGCCGGATGCAGATACGCAGTATTTT

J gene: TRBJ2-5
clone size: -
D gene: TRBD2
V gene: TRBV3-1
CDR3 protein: CASSHSAGLQETQYF
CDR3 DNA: TGTGCCAGCAGCCACTCAGCGGGGCTACAAGAGACCCAGTACTTC

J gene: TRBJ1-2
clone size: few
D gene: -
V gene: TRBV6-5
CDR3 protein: CASSYSMTGWNYGYTF
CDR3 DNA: TGTGCCAGCAGTTACTCCATGACAGGATGGAACTATGGCTACACCTTC

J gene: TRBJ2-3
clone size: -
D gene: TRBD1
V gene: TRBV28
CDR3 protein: CASRGQGEDTQYF
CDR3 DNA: TGTGCCAGCAGGGGACAGGGAGAAGATACGCAGTATTTT

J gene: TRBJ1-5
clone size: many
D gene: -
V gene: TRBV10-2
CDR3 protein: CASSDLVLDQPQHF
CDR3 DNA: TGCGCCAGCAGTGACTTAGTGCTCGATCAGCCCCAGCATTTT

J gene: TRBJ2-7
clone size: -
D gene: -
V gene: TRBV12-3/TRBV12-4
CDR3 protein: CASSSLRQSSYEQYF
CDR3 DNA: TGTGCCAGCAGTTCACTCAGACAGAGCTCCTACGAGCAGTACTTC

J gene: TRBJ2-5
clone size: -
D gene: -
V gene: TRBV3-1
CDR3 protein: CASSQVERGGTQYF
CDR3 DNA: TGTGCCAGCAGCCAAGTTGAAAGGGGTGGAACCCAGTACTTC

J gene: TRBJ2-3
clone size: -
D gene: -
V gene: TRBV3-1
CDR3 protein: CASSTTRERDPSTDTQYF
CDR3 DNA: TGTGCCAGCTCCACGACCCGGGAGAGGGACCCCAGCACAGATACGCAGTATTTT

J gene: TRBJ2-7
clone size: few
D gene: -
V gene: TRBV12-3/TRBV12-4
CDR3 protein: CASTLSSAAVLSYNEQYF
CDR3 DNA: TGTGCCAGCACCCTCTCTAGTGCGGCGGTGCTTTCCTACAATGAGCAGTACTTC

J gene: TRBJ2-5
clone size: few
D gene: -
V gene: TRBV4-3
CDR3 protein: CASSQEPGAKETQYF
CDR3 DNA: TGCGCCAGCAGCCAAGAACCGGGGGCAAAAGAGACCCAGTACTTC

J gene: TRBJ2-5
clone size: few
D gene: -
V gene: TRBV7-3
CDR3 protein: CASSLGGVKQETQYF
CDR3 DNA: TGTGCCAGCAGCCTAGGGGGTGTTAAACAAGAGACCCAGTACTTC

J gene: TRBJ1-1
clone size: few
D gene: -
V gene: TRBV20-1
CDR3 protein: CSASQGLNTEAFF
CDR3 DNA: TGCAGTGCTAGTCAGGGATTGAACACTGAAGCTTTCTTT

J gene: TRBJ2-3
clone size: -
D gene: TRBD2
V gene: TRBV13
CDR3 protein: CASSSSPTSADTQYF
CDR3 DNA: TGTGCCAGCAGCTCATCCCCGACTAGCGCAGATACGCAGTATTTT

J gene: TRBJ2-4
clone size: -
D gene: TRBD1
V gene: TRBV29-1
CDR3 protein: CSAGRTGNERYF
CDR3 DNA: TGCAGCGCCGGGCGGACAGGGAACGAGCGGTACTTC

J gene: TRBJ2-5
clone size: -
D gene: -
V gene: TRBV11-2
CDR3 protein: CASSLASPETQYF
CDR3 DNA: TGTGCCAGCAGCTTAGCTAGCCCAGAGACCCAGTACTTC

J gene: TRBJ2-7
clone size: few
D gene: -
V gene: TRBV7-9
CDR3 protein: CASSLPGQDEQYF
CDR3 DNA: TGTGCCAGCAGCTTACCAGGGCAGGACGAGCAGTACTTC

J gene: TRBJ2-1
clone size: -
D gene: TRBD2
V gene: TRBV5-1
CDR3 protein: CASSSRGTSGNNEQFF
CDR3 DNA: TGCGCCAGCAGCTCCCGAGGGACTAGCGGGAACAATGAGCAGTTCTTC

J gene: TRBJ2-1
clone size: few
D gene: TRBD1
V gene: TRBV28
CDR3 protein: CASRTGGNEQFF
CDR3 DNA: TGTGCCAGCCGGACAGGGGGGAATGAGCAGTTCTTC

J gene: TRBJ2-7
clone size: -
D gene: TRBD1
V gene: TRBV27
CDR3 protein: CASSLIGRGSEQYF
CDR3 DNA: TGTGCCAGCAGTTTGATTGGCAGGGGGAGCGAGCAGTACTTC